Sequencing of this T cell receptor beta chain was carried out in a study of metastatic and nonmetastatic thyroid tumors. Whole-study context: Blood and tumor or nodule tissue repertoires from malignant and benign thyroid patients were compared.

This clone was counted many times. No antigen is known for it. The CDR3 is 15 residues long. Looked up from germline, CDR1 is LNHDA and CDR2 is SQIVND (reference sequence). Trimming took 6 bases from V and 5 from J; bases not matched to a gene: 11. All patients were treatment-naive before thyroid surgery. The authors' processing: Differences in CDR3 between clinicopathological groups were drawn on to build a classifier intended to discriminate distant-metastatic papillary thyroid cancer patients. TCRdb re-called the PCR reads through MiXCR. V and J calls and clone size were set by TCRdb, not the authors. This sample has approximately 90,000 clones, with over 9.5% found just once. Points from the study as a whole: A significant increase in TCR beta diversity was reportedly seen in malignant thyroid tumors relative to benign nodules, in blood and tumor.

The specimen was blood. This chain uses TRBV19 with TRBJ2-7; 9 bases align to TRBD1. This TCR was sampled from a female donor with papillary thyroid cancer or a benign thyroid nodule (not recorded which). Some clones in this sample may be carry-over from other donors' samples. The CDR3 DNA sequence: TGTGCCAGTAGCCCGACAGGGGGACTATCCCACGAGCAGTACTTC. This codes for CASSPTGGLSHEQYF.